The T cell receptor (beta chain) described here comes from a study of T cell clones after liver transplantation. Only in-frame clones appear in the TCRdb table, and some are missing; sequencing was by immunoSEQ multiplex PCR. Here the sample spans about 15,000 clones, about nine tenths being singletons. Per germline, CDR1 WSHSY and CDR2 SAAADI. Trimming at V came to 2 bases and at J to 2 bases, leaving 2 bases not matched to a gene. The CDR3 spans 14 residues. Note on this clone: Antigen specificity is unknown.

Notes on the study in general: Post-transplant, graft-donor-reactive CD4 TCRbeta sequences in blood dropped significantly in 5 of 8 subjects.

The source was CD8+ T cells from blood, collected before liver transplant. This sequence was found in a human donor who received a liver transplant. The chain recombines TRBV10-2 with TRBJ2-7; the match to TRBD2 covers 8 bases. Here the CDR3 DNA reads TGCGCCAGCAGTGAGGGACTAGCAACCTACGAGCAGTACTTC. Translated, it gives CASSEGLATYEQYF.